The next 25 T cell receptor beta chains were all read from a single sample in a study of T cell responses to AZD1222 COVID-19 vaccine. Here immunoSEQ multiplex PCR was the method, and the copy in TCRdb shows in-frame clones only, minus some. The repertoire holds around 160,000 clones, about 92% seen once, with 1.9% in the top ten. Here the sequenced sample was peripheral blood, taken on day 0 of AZD1222 vaccination. These receptors all stem from an adult in good health.

V and J are TRBV3-1 (or the pseudogene TRBV3-2) and TRBJ1-4; unclear D gene. CDR1 and CDR2 from the germline V gene are LGHDT and YNNKEL (reference sequence). The CDR3 runs 14 residues. V lost 7 bases, J lost 5 bases, and 14 bases lay in between. The CDR3 DNA reads as TGTGCCAGCATAGGTTCGGGGATAAATGAAAAACTGTTTTTT. It yields the protein CASIGSGINEKLFF.

V and J are TRBV5-1 and TRBJ1-1, with unresolved D. The V and J ends lost 4 bases and 4 bases respectively, with 11 bases between them. CDR3 length: 13 amino acids. Looked up from germline, CDR1 is SGHRS and CDR2 is YFSETQ. CDR3 DNA sequence: TGCGCCAGCAGCGCCGAAGGTGTCACTGAAGCTTTCTTT. This sequence encodes CASSAEGVTEAFF.

The chain has TRBV11-1 and TRBJ2-7, with 7 bases lining up with TRBD1. Germline CDR1 and CDR2: SGHAT and FQDESV (reference sequence). Trimming removed 4 bases from V and 3 bases from J; junction bases left unmatched: 3. The length of the CDR3 is 13 residues. CDR3 coding DNA: TGTGCCAGCAGCTACCGGGACAGCTACGAGCAGTACTTC. It translates to CASSYRDSYEQYF.

The gene calls are TRBV9 and TRBJ2-3; D is unclear. Germline CDR1 and CDR2: SGDLS and YYNGEE. V was clipped by 0 bases and J by 4 bases, with 3 bases between them. This CDR3 region has 12 residues. The CDR3 DNA reads as TGTGCCAGCAGCGTAGGTCCAGATACGCAGTATTTT. This gives the protein CASSVGPDTQYF.

V gene TRBV3-1 (or the pseudogene TRBV3-2) combines with J gene TRBJ2-5; 7 bases map to TRBD1. After removal of 0 bases from V and 0 bases from J, the junction contained 4 bases not matched to a gene. Germline CDR1 and CDR2: LGHDT and YNNKEL (reference sequence). The length of the CDR3 is 16 residues. DNA of the CDR3: TGTGCCAGCAGCCAAGATAGGGGGCCAGACCAAGAGACCCAGTACTTC. Encoded protein: CASSQDRGPDQETQYF.

This chain links TRBV6-5 with TRBJ1-6; 10 bases map to TRBD1. Per the germline V gene, CDR1 is MNHEY and CDR2 is SVGAGI. The ends lost 5 bases at V and 8 bases at J; junction bases unmatched: 6. CDR3 length equals 15 residues. DNA for the CDR3: TGTGCCAGCAGTCCTCAGGGGACAGGGGATTCACCCCTCCACTTT. Encoded protein: CASSPQGTGDSPLHF.

V usage is TRBV29-1 and J usage is TRBJ2-1; 12 bases agree with TRBD1. Germline V gene lookup returns CDR1 SQVTM and CDR2 ANQGSEA. V shed 5 bases and J 8 bases; nucleotides not matched to a gene: 4. The CDR3 totals 13 residues. The CDR3 nucleotides are TGCAGCGTTCGGGACAGGGGGCCGGATGAGCAGTTCTTC. Residues: CSVRDRGPDEQFF.

This clone has a single count. The gene calls are TRBV7-2 and TRBJ1-1, with a possible D match to TRBD1 (6 bases). V lost 1 base and J 4 bases, leaving 13 bases between the germline ends. In germline, CDR1 is SGHTA, CDR2 FQGNSA. The CDR3 sequence is 15 residues long. The CDR3 DNA reads TGTGCCAGCAGCTTAGGTGGGGGCACGAGCACTGAAGCTTTCTTT. This gives the protein CASSLGGGTSTEAFF.

The genes are TRBV29-1 and TRBJ1-2; 7 nucleotides align to TRBD1. This CDR3 spans 13 amino acids. CDR1 is SQVTM and CDR2 is ANQGSEA in the germline V gene. With 3 bases clipped from V and 4 bases from J, the junction kept 5 bases outside the gene matches. This CDR3 is CSVDRGSAYGYTF. CDR3 nucleotides: TGCAGCGTTGACAGGGGGTCCGCCTATGGCTACACCTTC.

V and J are TRBV2 and TRBJ1-2; 9 positions match TRBD1. Germline CDR1 is SNHLY and CDR2 is FYNNEI. V was pared by 8 bases and J by 5 bases, with 3 bases of the junction left unmatched. This CDR3 is 12 amino acids long. CDR3 sequence reads: CASGGTGYGYTF. As DNA, the CDR3 is TGTGCCAGCGGGGGGACAGGGTATGGCTACACCTTC.

This chain joins TRBV10-2 and TRBJ1-1; unclear D gene. There are 14 residues in the CDR3. Trimming took off 3 bases at V and 0 bases at J, with 8 bases between the two ends. CDR1 and CDR2 (germline): WSHSY, SAAADI. CDR3 DNA sequence: TGCGCCAGCAGTGATCCTATGGTGAACACTGAAGCTTTCTTT. Residues: CASSDPMVNTEAFF.

V gene TRBV5-1 combines with J gene TRBJ1-1; 7 nucleotides align to TRBD1. There are 14 residues in the CDR3. V was clipped by 1 base and J by 3 bases; unmatched bases: 3. Germline loops: CDR1 SGHRS, CDR2 YFSETQ. The CDR3 nucleotides are TGCGCCAGCAGCTTGACAGGGGAAGACACTGAAGCTTTCTTT. Protein sequence: CASSLTGEDTEAFF.

V usage is TRBV5-4 and J usage is TRBJ1-1; 9 nucleotides line up with TRBD1. Trimming cost V 3 bases and J 5 bases; bases outside gene matches: 8. The CDR3 consists of 15 residues. CDR1 and CDR2 (germline): SGHNT, YYREEE (reference sequence). In DNA, the CDR3 is TGTGCCAGCAGCTCGGGACAGGGTTCGTCTACTGAAGCTTTCTTT. It codes for CASSSGQGSSTEAFF. Drawing the rest from reference TRBV5-4 and TRBJ1-1, the complete variable domain is ETGVTQSPTHLIKTRGQQVTLRCSSQSGHNTVSWYQQALGQGPQFIFQYYREEENGRGNFPPRFSGLQFPNYSSELNVNALELDDSALYLCASSSGQGSSTEAFFGQGTRLTVV.

V is TRBV2 and J is TRBJ2-1, with TRBD2 matching 8 bases. V lost 3 bases, J lost 6 bases, and 7 bases stayed unmatched. Germline values: CDR1 SNHLY, CDR2 FYNNEI. The CDR3 is made up of 15 amino acids. In DNA, the CDR3 is TGTGCCAGCAGTGACACAGCGGGGGCGGGCAATGAGCAGTTCTTC. Translation gives CASSDTAGAGNEQFF.

J is TRBJ2-1 and V is TRBV19, with D perhaps TRBD1 or TRBD2 (6 bases each). The CDR3 is 16 residues long. With 5 bases removed from V and 5 bases from J, the gap between germline ends came to 19 bases. Germline V gene data show CDR1 as LNHDA and CDR2 as SQIVND (reference sequence). The DNA of the CDR3 is TGTGCCAGTAGTCCGGGGGCGGCAGGGGACCACAATGAGCAGTTCTTC. Translated, it gives CASSPGAAGDHNEQFF.

The chain links TRBV9 to TRBJ1-1; D remains unclear. There are 13 residues in the CDR3. The V end lost 6 bases, the J end lost 2 bases, and 11 bases lay between the germline ends. CDR1 and CDR2 (germline): SGDLS, YYNGEE. Here the CDR3 reads CASNQDVNTEAFF. As DNA, the CDR3 is TGTGCCAGCAACCAGGACGTCAACACTGAAGCTTTCTTT.

This chain uses TRBV4-1 with TRBJ2-5; D is perhaps TRBD2 (7 bases). Looked up from germline, CDR1 is MGHRA and CDR2 is YSYEKL. The CDR3 extends over 14 amino acids. V shed 7 bases and J shed 5 bases, with 17 bases lying between them. CDR3 DNA sequence: TGCGCCAGCACCCAGGGGCGGGAGTACGAGACCCAGTACTTC. Translation gives CASTQGREYETQYF.

V gene TRBV6-5 combines with J gene TRBJ1-1, with unresolved D. Germline values: CDR1 MNHEY, CDR2 SVGAGI. Trimming left V 6 bases short and J 7 bases short, with 9 bases between. The CDR3 length is 11 residues. The CDR3 is CASRREDEAFF. DNA for the CDR3: TGTGCCAGCAGGAGGGAAGATGAAGCTTTCTTT.

The chain joins TRBV28 to TRBJ1-5; D unclear. Trimming left V 2 bases short and J 5 bases short, with 7 bases between. The germline V gene encodes CDR1 MDHEN and CDR2 SYDVKM. This CDR3 is 13 amino acids long. The CDR3 DNA is TGTGCCAGCAGTTTAGGGCCCGATCAGCCCCAGCATTTT. Protein: CASSLGPDQPQHF.

V usage is TRBV6-1 and J usage is TRBJ1-5; a weak D match, TRBD1 (6 bases). CDR1 MNHNS and CDR2 SASEGT come from the germline V gene. The CDR3 contains 17 residues. Trimming took 2 bases from V and 5 from J, leaving 19 bases between them. This CDR3 reads CASSEPPAAGAHQPQHF. CDR3 bases: TGTGCCAGCAGTGAACCCCCCGCGGCAGGGGCCCATCAGCCCCAGCATTTT.

The rearrangement joins TRBV5-1 to TRBJ2-2; D remains ambiguous. The CDR3 is made up of 14 amino acids. Germline CDR1 and CDR2: SGHRS and YFSETQ. V shed 4 bases and J shed 0 bases, with 7 bases lying between them. In DNA, the CDR3 is TGCGCCAGCAGCGTTACAACGAACACCGGGGAGCTGTTTTTT. Translated: CASSVTTNTGELFF.

The chain couples TRBV10-1 to TRBJ1-1; 7 bases fit TRBD1. The CDR3 totals 13 residues. Germline values: CDR1 WNHNN, CDR2 SYGVQD (reference sequence). J gave up 1 base and V 7 bases, and 3 bases lay outside the gene matches. The CDR3 loop is CASKRTGNTEAFF. The DNA for the CDR3 is TGCGCCAGCAAAAGGACAGGGAACACTGAAGCTTTCTTT.

The chain uses TRBV5-1 and TRBJ1-1; D remains unclear. Deletions cut 0 bases from V and 0 bases from J, with 6 bases between. This CDR3 has 14 residues. Germline V gene data show CDR1 as SGHRS and CDR2 as YFSETQ. The CDR3 spells CASSLASLNTEAFF. Written as DNA, the CDR3 is TGCGCCAGCAGCTTGGCCTCGCTGAACACTGAAGCTTTCTTT.

The chain employs TRBV6-1 and TRBJ1-5, with no clear D. CDR3 length: 16 amino acids. Germline V gene data show CDR1 as MNHNS and CDR2 as SASEGT. Trimming removed 4 bases at V and 1 base at J, with 14 bases between. The CDR3 region has the DNA TGTGCCAGCAGTGGACCCAGGAGCACCAGCAATCAGCCCCAGCATTTT. Its protein is CASSGPRSTSNQPQHF.

This clone was picked up a small number of times. The V call is TRBV19, the J call TRBJ1-5, with 9 positions matching TRBD1. This CDR3 contains 17 residues. The junction had 10 bases not matched to a gene; V was cut back by 4 bases and J by 3 bases. CDR1 is LNHDA and CDR2 is SQIVND in the germline V gene (reference sequence). In DNA, the CDR3 is TGTGCCAGTAGTAAAACATCCGGGACAGGGAACAATCAGCCCCAGCATTTT. It yields the protein CASSKTSGTGNNQPQHF.